This TCR beta chain was profiled in a study of shared clonotypes between healthy human individuals (dated by TCRdb to about 2020). Study-level background: The cohort included three men and a couple of women between 18 and 49 years of age. For each donor, three plates each were used for CD4 naive and CD4 memory, two plates were used for CD8 naive, and one plate was used for CD8 memory. To estimate repertoire size and how much clonotype sharing occurs between individuals, the study deeply sequenced the blood TCR repertoires of several healthy adults. Libraries were prepared and TCR repertoires were sequenced by different laboratories using diverse techniques, in order to increase sequencing depth and limit assay-specific biases. Leukapheresis yielded between about 0.85 and 10 billion PBMCs per donor.

TCR CDR3 regions were amplified from genomic DNA by multiplex PCR using the deep immunoSEQ assay. Genomic DNA extracted from each cell subset was distributed evenly over all wells of several immunoSEQ 96-well plates, and each plate served as one replicate. Each replicate PCR for sorted subsets received about 200 ng genomic DNA, equal to roughly 29,000 T cell genomes. The purified libraries were quantified using a Qubit 3.0 fluorometer, sized with a Bioanalyzer 2100, and then quantified again using the KAPA Library Quantification kit. Each immunoSEQ 96-well plate was sequenced on its own single-read 150-cycle Illumina NextSeq 550 flow cell. The authors' pipeline ran thus. Because the immunoSEQ output held only junctional sequences and lacked quality scores, the filtering could not match the filtering applied to full-length reads. To assign V/J genes and CDR3, sequences were annotated using PyIR, a Python wrapper for IgBLAST v1.9, with IMGT germline references. Reads with weak V/J assignments (E-value above 1e-6), missing CDR3, stop codons, out-of-frame junctions, or ambiguous translated residues were removed. V3J clonotypes were defined by identical inferred V gene, J gene, and CDR3 amino acid sequence. To compute the percentage overlap between repertoires, the number of shared unique clonotypes was divided by the size of the smaller repertoire. Repertoire richness was assessed with RTK rarefaction, the Chao1 estimator, and Recon v2.1 estimates of unobserved clonotypes. Generation probabilities for all TCRbeta clonotypes obtained by the gDNA method from a few donors were computed using OLGA. TCRdb's version of the immuneACCESS table is confined to in-frame rearrangements and falls short of the full clone set. An unresolved V gene accounts for under half of the shortfall where checked; the remainder is of unknown origin. Clonal size and the V and J genes are those of that table, whereas D and trimming came from the DNA. The sample includes approximately 2,000,000 clones, with 93% observed a single time. The ten biggest clones cover roughly 1.7% of the sample.

This clone was found once. This receptor's antigen is unknown. No base-level quality is on record; no much larger clone is a single base apart. For the CD8 naive samples, CD45RO-negative cells were positively selected for CCR7, yielding a CD45RA+CCR7+ population from which TemRA cells were excluded. The donors were healthy, HIV-negative adults with no recently reported acute infections or vaccinations. Every donor was a Caucasian adult residing in Nashville, Tennessee, USA. Blood was obtained by leukapheresis, after which PBMCs were separated by Ficoll-Histopaque density gradient centrifugation and cryopreserved in liquid nitrogen vapor phase. Analytical flow cytometry was used to check the purity and quantity of each magnetically sorted T cell population. Genomic DNA was isolated from each sorted fraction and quantified by UV absorbance on a Nanodrop 2000c. What the research found in general, with its limitations: Clonotypes shared by all four sorted-subset donors showed higher generation probabilities than non-shared clonotypes. Sampling was restricted to blood, and TCR repertoires in tissues likely differ from the TCR repertoires found in blood. Naive subsets generally had larger estimated clonotype richness than memory subsets. Roughly 5.2% of naive CD4, roughly 3.6% of naive CD8, 2% to 2.5% of memory CD4, and about 0.4% of memory CD8 clonotypes were shared across several donors. The genetic and exposure-history diversity represented was limited by the small number of donors. Pairwise subsampling led to the expectation that sequencing depth would affect the degree of clonotype sharing among donors. Even with the large sequencing depth, rarefaction of the sorted-subset datasets indicated that sequencing was incomplete.

Looking up the germline V gene yields CDR1 SGHAT and CDR2 FQNNGV. The CDR3, cysteine through phenylalanine, is 16 amino acids long. The kept DNA is CDR3 alone, 48 bases in frame from the first base. The germline V end is reduced by 1 base and the J end by 4 bases; junction bases left unmatched: 7. In this chain, TRBV11-2 is recombined with TRBJ2-1, and 7 junctional nucleotides match TRBD2. The specimen was naive CD8+ T cells from PBMCs. Reading the label with the study, this specimen's cell subset or site is: CD45RA+CCR7+. The clonotype originates from a man between 18 and 35 years old in good health. Some clones in this sample may be carry-over from other donors' samples. In nucleotide form, the sequence is TGTGCCAGCAGCTTAGGAGGCGGGAGCGGGTACAATGAGCAGTTCTTC. Translated, this is CASSLGGGSGYNEQFF.